This entry lists 31 T cell receptor beta chains sequenced from one sample in a study of Tregs in tolerant kidney transplant recipients. The method was immunoSEQ multiplex PCR; TCRdb's version includes in-frame clones alone and lacks a portion of them. The sample has tens of thousands of clones, over 80% seen once; the top ten hold approximately 14%. The nonmyeloablative bone marrow transplants came from related graft donors, with transient mixed chimerism. This specimen consisted of CD8+ T cells from blood (PBMCs), obtained 24 months after the transplant. The receptors originated from a human patient who received a combined kidney and bone marrow transplant. The graft donor may be the source of some T cells.

The CDR3 DNA sequence: TGCGCCAGCAGCTTGTATGCGGGCGAATACGAGCAGTACTTC. Protein product: CASSLYAGEYEQYF. The rearrangement uses TRBV5-1 and TRBJ2-7; D is possibly TRBD2 (5 bases). Trimming removed 1 base from V and 4 bases from J, with 12 bases in between. CDR3 length equals 14 residues. CDR1 and CDR2 (germline): SGHRS, YFSETQ.

The chain uses TRBV6-1 and TRBJ2-7; weak D call: TRBD1 (6 bases). Trimming took 5 bases from V and 0 from J, leaving 14 bases between them. Germline V gives CDR1 MNHNS, CDR2 SASEGT. The CDR3 spans 15 residues. The CDR3 DNA reads TGTGCCAGCAGTCCTTGGACAGCCTCCTCCTACGAGCAGTACTTC. This gives the protein CASSPWTASSYEQYF.

The rearrangement links TRBV7-9 to TRBJ2-5; 7 bases line up with TRBD2. Germline assignment: CDR1 SEHNR and CDR2 FQNEAQ (reference sequence). Trimming removed 3 bases from V and 4 bases from J; junction bases left unmatched: 5. The CDR3 consists of 14 residues. The DNA for the CDR3 is TGTGCCAGCAGCTTTCTGGCGGGAGCAGAGACCCAGTACTTC. Its translation: CASSFLAGAETQYF.

This clone was observed a single time. The DNA of the CDR3 is TGCGCCAGCAGCCAAGGGGCGGGGGCCAGCGATACGCAGTATTTT. It encodes CASSQGAGASDTQYF. This chain connects TRBV4-1 to TRBJ2-3; D might be TRBD2 (7 bases). This CDR3 is 15 amino acids long. Germline CDR1 is MGHRA and CDR2 is YSYEKL. V shed 1 base and J shed 6 bases, with 14 bases lying between them.

This CDR3 is CASSEYGRGLEKLFF. CDR3 bases: TGTGCCAGCAGTGAATATGGCAGGGGGCTCGAAAAACTGTTTTTT. The chain combines TRBV25-1 with TRBJ1-4, with 8 positions matching TRBD1. The CDR3 sequence is 15 residues long. Unmatched junction bases numbered 5, after V lost 0 bases and J lost 8 bases. Germline CDR1 is MGHDK and CDR2 is SYGVNS.

V and J are TRBV7-8 and TRBJ2-7, with 15 nucleotides matching TRBD2. CDR3 length: 17 amino acids. CDR1 is SGHVS and CDR2 is FQNEAQ in the germline V gene. Unmatched junction bases numbered 8, after V lost 5 bases and J lost 3 bases. Here the CDR3 reads CASSEGLAGGQRYEQYF. The CDR3 DNA follows: TGTGCCAGCAGCGAGGGACTAGCGGGGGGACAGCGCTACGAGCAGTACTTC.

The chain employs TRBV6-5 and TRBJ2-7; D is unresolved. The germline CDR1 and CDR2 sequences are MNHEY and SVGAGI. The V end was cut by 8 bases, the J end by 3 bases, with 14 bases between. The CDR3 consists of 13 residues. CDR3 amino acids: CASGLRPGYEQYF. CDR3 bases: TGTGCCAGCGGGTTACGCCCAGGCTACGAGCAGTACTTC.

The chain is built from TRBV7-6 and TRBJ2-3; TRBD2 might be the D (6 bases). From germline, CDR1 is SGHVS and CDR2 FNYEAQ. Trimming cost V 3 bases and J 1 base, with 14 bases left between them. This CDR3 contains 16 residues. The DNA of the CDR3 is TGTGCCAGCAGCTTCCAGGGAGGTGGAGGCACAGATACGCAGTATTTT. This translates into CASSFQGGGGTDTQYF.

This clone was seen once. This chain joins TRBV7-9 and TRBJ2-7; the match to TRBD1 covers 7 bases. Looked up from germline, CDR1 is SEHNR and CDR2 is FQNEAQ (reference sequence). This CDR3 has 15 residues. V was clipped by 0 bases and J by 2 bases; unmatched bases: 4. The chain's CDR3 is CASSLARDSAYEQYF. In DNA form, the CDR3 reads TGTGCCAGCAGCTTAGCGAGGGACAGCGCCTACGAGCAGTACTTC. Full variable domain (missing parts from reference TRBV7-9 and TRBJ2-7): DTGVSQNPRHKITKRGQNVTFRCDPISEHNRLYWYRQTLGQGPEFLTYFQNEAQLEKSRLLSDRFSAERPKGSFSTLEIQRTEQGDSAMYLCASSLARDSAYEQYFGPGTRLTVT.

The chain carries TRBV4-1 and TRBJ1-1; tentatively, D is TRBD1 (5 bases). Trimming shortened V by 3 bases and J by 0 bases, and 11 bases separated the two germline ends. This CDR3 contains 15 residues. Germline-derived CDR1 and CDR2 are MGHRA and YSYEKL. The CDR3 reads CASSHYLTVNTEAFF. For the CDR3, the DNA is TGCGCCAGCAGCCATTACCTGACAGTGAACACTGAAGCTTTCTTT.

This clone was seen more than once but under ten times. This chain joins TRBV4-2 and TRBJ2-7, with 8 positions matching TRBD2. The CDR3 contains 18 residues. Germline V gene lookup returns CDR1 LGHNA and CDR2 YNFKEQ. The V segment lost 0 bases and the J segment 4 bases; nucleotides outside the gene matches: 14. The CDR3 sequence is CASSQESPGVAGRYEQYF. The CDR3, as DNA: TGTGCCAGCAGCCAAGAAAGCCCCGGGGTAGCGGGACGTTACGAGCAGTACTTC.

This rearrangement joins TRBV6-1 to TRBJ1-5; D perhaps matches TRBD1 (6 bases). CDR1 MNHNS and CDR2 SASEGT come from the germline V gene. Trimming left V 4 bases short and J 0 bases short, with 13 bases between. This CDR3 region has 16 residues. The CDR3: CASSADRTYSNQPQHF. For the CDR3, the DNA is TGTGCCAGCAGTGCAGACAGGACGTATAGCAATCAGCCCCAGCATTTT.

The genes are TRBV5-1 and TRBJ2-1, with 12 bases that match TRBD2. The germline CDR1 and CDR2 sequences are SGHRS and YFSETQ. The junction had 8 bases not matched to a gene; V was cut back by 2 bases and J by 5 bases. The CDR3 has 17 amino acids. The CDR3 DNA follows: TGCGCCAGCAGCTTTACGACTAGCGGGAGCTTCGACAATGAGCAGTTCTTC. Translated: CASSFTTSGSFDNEQFF.

This chain uses TRBV19 with TRBJ1-1; 11 bases fit TRBD1. The junction had 3 bases not matched to a gene; V was cut back by 3 bases and J by 0 bases. Germline loops: CDR1 LNHDA, CDR2 SQIVND (reference sequence). The CDR3 loop spans 16 amino acids. CDR3 nucleotides: TGTGCCAGTAGTATTGGGGACAGGGGGTTGAACACTGAAGCTTTCTTT. As protein: CASSIGDRGLNTEAFF.

The chain uses TRBV7-2 and TRBJ2-7; 7 bases line up with TRBD1. CDR3 length: 16 residues. V dropped 6 bases and J dropped 2; count of bases not matched to a gene: 13. Germline assignment: CDR1 SGHTA and CDR2 FQGNSA. CDR3 residues: CASSHGPGQKAYEQYF. The CDR3 nucleotides are TGTGCCAGCAGTCACGGACCGGGACAGAAAGCCTACGAGCAGTACTTC.

This clone has a single count. The V call is TRBV7-3, the J call TRBJ2-1; 7 nucleotides match TRBD2. The CDR3 has 15 residues. V was clipped by 4 bases and J by 2 bases; unmatched bases: 5. Germline-derived CDR1 and CDR2 are SGHTA and FQGTGA. CDR3 in amino acids: CASSSLAGTYNEQFF. In nucleotides, the CDR3 is TGTGCCAGCAGCTCATTAGCGGGTACCTACAATGAGCAGTTCTTC.

DNA of the CDR3: TGTGCCAGCAGGGCGGGAAGTACCTACAATGAGCAGTTCTTC. As protein: CASRAGSTYNEQFF. The chain couples TRBV6-5 to TRBJ2-1, with a weak D call TRBD2 (6 bases). Trimming removed 6 bases from V and 2 bases from J, with 11 bases in between. The CDR3 totals 14 residues. Germline-derived CDR1 and CDR2 are MNHEY and SVGAGI.

This rearrangement joins TRBV30 to TRBJ1-5, with no clear D. The CDR3 sequence is 12 residues long. CDR1 is GTSNPN and CDR2 is SVGIG in the germline V gene (reference sequence). Trimming shortened V by 0 bases and J by 6 bases, and 6 bases separated the two germline ends. As DNA, the CDR3 is TGTGCCTGGAGTGTAATGAGTCAGCCCCAGCATTTT. This gives the protein CAWSVMSQPQHF.

The V call is TRBV13, the J call TRBJ1-1; D is perhaps TRBD1 (6 bases). Trimming shortened V by 4 bases and J by 4 bases, and 22 bases separated the two germline ends. Germline V lookup: CDR1 PRHDT, CDR2 FYEKMQ (reference sequence). The CDR3 loop spans 17 amino acids. The CDR3 DNA reads as TGTGCCAGCAGCTCAATGGGACATACGGGGGGGTCCACTGAAGCTTTCTTT. This sequence encodes CASSSMGHTGGSTEAFF.

The rearrangement joins TRBV7-6 to TRBJ2-1; D possibly corresponds to TRBD1 (6 bases). The CDR3 is 15 amino acids. The germline V gene encodes CDR1 SGHVS and CDR2 FNYEAQ. V was shortened by 5 bases and J by 4 bases, with 15 bases between the two germline ends. CDR3 residues: CASSDRTDLYNEQFF. The DNA for the CDR3 is TGTGCCAGCAGCGACAGGACAGATCTATACAATGAGCAGTTCTTC. The variable domain in full, completed from reference TRBV7-6 and TRBJ2-1, reads GAGVSQSPRYKVTKRGQDVALRCDPISGHVSLYWYRQALGQGPEFLTYFNYEAQQDKSGLPNDRFSAERPEGSISTLTIQRTEQRDSAMYRCASSDRTDLYNEQFFGPGTRLTVL.

This sequence joins TRBV4-3 and TRBJ2-1; the match to TRBD1 covers 7 bases. The germline V gene has CDR1 LGHNA and CDR2 YSLEER. V lost 0 bases and J lost 4; bases outside the gene matches: 6. CDR3 length equals 16 residues. The CDR3 nucleotides are TGCGCCAGCAGCCAAGAAGACAGGGTGGAATACAATGAGCAGTTCTTC. Protein: CASSQEDRVEYNEQFF.

Regarding this clone: One end of the junction varies from germline; a read error may be responsible. At the DNA level, this CDR3 is encoded by other sequences in the same sample as well. The chain carries TRBV30 and TRBJ1-4, with D perhaps matching TRBD1 (5 bases). CDR1 and CDR2 from the germline V gene are GTSNPN and SVGIG (reference sequence). This CDR3 comprises 15 residues. The DNA of the CDR3 is TGTGCCTTAGTTGGGGGGATCGGTAGCTCTGAAAAGCTGTTTTTT. It codes for CALVGGIGSSEKLFF.

The chain employs TRBV27 and TRBJ2-1, with 9 bases identical to TRBD2. Germline V CDR1 and CDR2: MNHEY, SMNVEV (reference sequence). The trim removed 7 bases at V and 7 bases at J, leaving 5 bases unmatched. The CDR3 spans 13 residues. CDR3 residues: CASTPLAGNEQFF. The CDR3, as DNA: TGTGCCAGCACACCCCTAGCGGGGAATGAGCAGTTCTTC.

The V call is TRBV28, the J call TRBJ2-3; tentatively, D is TRBD2 (7 bases). Trimming stripped 3 bases from V and 0 bases from J, with 13 bases between. This CDR3 is 16 amino acids long. Germline assignment: CDR1 MDHEN and CDR2 SYDVKM. CDR3 DNA sequence: TGTGCCAGCAGTTTTCGCGGGGGCCTAAGCACAGATACGCAGTATTTT. It encodes CASSFRGGLSTDTQYF.

V usage is TRBV10-3 and J usage is TRBJ2-2; the D gene is possibly TRBD2 (5 bases). Germline V gene lookup returns CDR1 ENHRY and CDR2 SYGVKD. V was pared by 6 bases and J by 3 bases, with 8 bases between. The CDR3 runs to 13 residues. The CDR3 nucleotides read TGTGCCATCAGGGACTTGTACACCGGGGAGCTGTTTTTT. This codes for CAIRDLYTGELFF.

The CDR3 DNA follows: TGCGCCAGCAGCTTGGGGACTAGCGGGAGACACCAAGAGACCCAGTACTTC. This gives the protein CASSLGTSGRHQETQYF. The chain joins TRBV5-1 to TRBJ2-5; TRBD2 agrees at 13 bases. The trim removed 0 bases at V and 0 bases at J, leaving 2 bases unmatched. Germline assignment: CDR1 SGHRS and CDR2 YFSETQ. The CDR3 consists of 17 residues. The full variable domain, completed using reference TRBV5-1 and TRBJ2-5, is KAGVTQTPRYLIKTRGQQVTLSCSPISGHRSVSWYQQTPGQGLQFLFEYFSETQRNKGNFPGRFSGRQFSNSRSEMNVSTLELGDSALYLCASSLGTSGRHQETQYFGPGTRLLVL.

The CDR3 sequence is CASSYSPQGGNGYTF. The CDR3, as DNA: TGTGCCAGCAGTTACTCACCCCAGGGGGGTAATGGCTACACCTTC. The chain is built from TRBV6-5 and TRBJ1-2, with 7 bases matching TRBD1. Germline CDR1 and CDR2: MNHEY and SVGAGI. The CDR3 is made up of 15 amino acids. Trimming cost V 0 bases and J 6 bases; bases outside gene matches: 7.

The V gene is TRBV29-1, the J gene TRBJ2-1; D gene uncertain. The length of the CDR3 is 12 residues. V dropped 6 bases and J dropped 0 bases, with 6 bases sitting between them. CDR1 is SQVTM and CDR2 is ANQGSEA in the germline V gene. CDR3 in DNA: TGCAGCGTCCCTCGCTCCTACAATGAGCAGTTCTTC. As protein: CSVPRSYNEQFF.

The rearrangement joins TRBV20-1 to TRBJ2-1; TRBD2 matches at 7 bases. This CDR3 has 11 residues. Trimming removed 3 bases from V and 7 bases from J; junction bases left unmatched: 0. Germline V gene data show CDR1 as DFQATT and CDR2 as SNEGSKA (reference sequence). The CDR3 loop reads CSARGGNEQFF. The CDR3 DNA reads TGCAGTGCTAGGGGAGGGAATGAGCAGTTCTTC.

The chain joins TRBV27 to TRBJ2-2, with 14 bases fitting TRBD2. The germline gives CDR1 MNHEY, CDR2 SMNVEV (reference sequence). This CDR3 region has 20 residues. Trimming took 6 bases from V and 0 from J; bases not matched to a gene: 12. CDR3 bases: TGTGCCAGCAGCCGGGGGCGCGGACTAGCGGGAGGCGCGAACACCGGGGAGCTGTTTTTT. It specifies CASSRGRGLAGGANTGELFF.

This rearrangement joins TRBV9 to TRBJ2-3; 12 nucleotides agree with TRBD2. Germline assignment: CDR1 SGDLS and CDR2 YYNGEE. The CDR3 has 15 amino acids. The V gene end was trimmed by 3 bases and the J gene end by 2 bases; junction bases not matched to a gene: 1. The CDR3 DNA sequence: TGTGCCAGCAGCGCTAGCGGGGGGGCCACAGATACGCAGTATTTT. Protein: CASSASGGATDTQYF.